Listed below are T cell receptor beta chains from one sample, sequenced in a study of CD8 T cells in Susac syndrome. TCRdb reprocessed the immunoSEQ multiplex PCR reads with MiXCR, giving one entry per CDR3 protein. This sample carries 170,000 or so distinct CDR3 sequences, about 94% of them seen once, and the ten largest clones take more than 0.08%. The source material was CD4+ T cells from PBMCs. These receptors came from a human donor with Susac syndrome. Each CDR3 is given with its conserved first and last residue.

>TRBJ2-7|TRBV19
CASSVRDEQYF
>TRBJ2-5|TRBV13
CASSGDRETQYF
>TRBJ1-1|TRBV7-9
CASNPGSPGGFF
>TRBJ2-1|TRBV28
CASSFGGISYNEQFF
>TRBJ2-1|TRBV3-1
CASSQDVRPKFF
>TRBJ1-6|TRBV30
CAWSPTSTGHSPLHF
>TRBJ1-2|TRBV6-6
CASSRTGGGRNYGYTF
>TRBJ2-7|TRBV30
CAWSVARGYEQYF
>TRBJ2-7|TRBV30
CACAGGYEQYF
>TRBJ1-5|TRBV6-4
CASKMYRVWDQPQHF
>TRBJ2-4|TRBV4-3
CASSQSLIRETKNIQYF
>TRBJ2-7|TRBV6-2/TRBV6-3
CASNGIARSYEQYF
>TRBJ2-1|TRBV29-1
CSVEVLASGVVSSYNEQFF
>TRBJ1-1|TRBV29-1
CSVRGFQWTEAFF
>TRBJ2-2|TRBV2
CASSVERGNTGELFF
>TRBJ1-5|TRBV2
CASTFGRGVGNQPQHF
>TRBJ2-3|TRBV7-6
CASSPDRPTDTQYF
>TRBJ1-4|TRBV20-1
CSASKGEKLFF
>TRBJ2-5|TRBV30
CAWARLAGGRETQYF
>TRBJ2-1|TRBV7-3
CASSLDFASEQFF
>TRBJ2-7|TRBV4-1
CASSQEHGGLEQYF
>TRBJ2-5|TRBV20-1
CSADTSRETQYF
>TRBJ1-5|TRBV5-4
CASSLAPNDQPQHF
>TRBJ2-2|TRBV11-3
CASSHVANTGELFF
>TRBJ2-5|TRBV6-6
CASSYLPGGGDETQYF
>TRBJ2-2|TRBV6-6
CASTITRVPNTGELFF
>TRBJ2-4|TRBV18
CASSPPDSKNIQYF
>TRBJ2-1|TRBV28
CASSYSGSMDEQFF
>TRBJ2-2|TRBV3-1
CASSQGKQGPSTGELFF
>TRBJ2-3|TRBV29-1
CSVEGVGTDTQYF
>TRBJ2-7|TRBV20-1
CSAAAGDRLPEGQYF
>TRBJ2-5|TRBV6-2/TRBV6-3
CASSPGTSGGVETQYF
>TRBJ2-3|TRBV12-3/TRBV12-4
CASSLGVGADTQYF
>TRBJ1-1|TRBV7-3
CASSLHGNTEAFF
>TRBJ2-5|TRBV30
CAWSVGETQYF
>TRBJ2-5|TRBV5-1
CASSLVLAGFQETQYF
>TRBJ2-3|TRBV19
CASSMLGQITDTQYF
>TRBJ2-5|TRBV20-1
CSAPLRGDRGRETQYF
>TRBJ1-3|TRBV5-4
CASSLQGASGNTIYF
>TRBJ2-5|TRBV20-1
CSVPAETQYF
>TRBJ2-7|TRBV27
CASSSPWTGSLYEQYF
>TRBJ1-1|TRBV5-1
CASSLSQNTEAFF
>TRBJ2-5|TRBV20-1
CSATPSGEYQETQYF